A selection of T cell receptor beta chains follows, all from one sample in a study of identifying expanded T cells in peripheral blood. The assay was immunoSEQ multiplex PCR, and TCRdb's table has in-frame clones only and misses some. There are some 99,000 clones in the sample; roughly nine tenths occur only once, and around 8.2% lies in the top ten. Sequencing input: blood. These receptors all stem from a person aged 18 to 70 in good health. CDR3s include the opening cysteine and the closing phenylalanine or tryptophan. The D gene is left open where the match is weak. Rows may omit the clone size; those that give it use once, few, many or a size class.

d_gene: NA
abundance: NA
v_gene: TRBV28
j_gene: TRBJ1-4
CDR3nt: TGTGCCAGCAGTTTCGGGCTGACTAATGAAAAACTGTTTTTT
CDR3aa: CASSFGLTNEKLFF

d_gene: TRBD1
abundance: NA
v_gene: TRBV6-5
j_gene: TRBJ2-7
CDR3nt: TGTGCCAGCAGTCTCGGACAGGACTACGAGCAGTACTTC
CDR3aa: CASSLGQDYEQYF

d_gene: NA
abundance: NA
v_gene: TRBV28
j_gene: TRBJ1-2
CDR3nt: TGTGCCAGCAGGTCCCGGGACCGTGCTAACTATGGCTACACCTTC
CDR3aa: CASRSRDRANYGYTF

d_gene: NA
abundance: NA
v_gene: TRBV5-3
j_gene: TRBJ1-1
CDR3nt: TGTGCCAGAAGCTTGATTTCCAATCAGGGACAGAACACTGAAGCTTTCTTT
CDR3aa: CARSLISNQGQNTEAFF

d_gene: TRBD2
abundance: NA
v_gene: TRBV7-2
j_gene: TRBJ2-7
CDR3nt: TGTGCCAGCAGCCTCCTGCCAGGCGGGGGCTACGAGCAGTACTTC
CDR3aa: CASSLLPGGGYEQYF

d_gene: NA
abundance: NA
v_gene: TRBV29-1
j_gene: TRBJ2-1
CDR3nt: TGCAGCGTTGTGGGCAGGGGGGATTGGACCTACAATGAGCAGTTCTTC
CDR3aa: CSVVGRGDWTYNEQFF

d_gene: NA
abundance: NA
v_gene: TRBV9
j_gene: TRBJ1-6
CDR3nt: TGTGCCAGCAGCCCCCGTCTGATGAGGGAAGAGGCCCTCCACTTT
CDR3aa: CASSPRLMREEALHF

d_gene: TRBD1
abundance: NA
v_gene: TRBV4-1
j_gene: TRBJ1-4
CDR3nt: TGCGCCAGCAGCGGGACAGGGGAGGAAAAACTGTTTTTT
CDR3aa: CASSGTGEEKLFF

d_gene: NA
abundance: NA
v_gene: TRBV7-2
j_gene: TRBJ2-7
CDR3nt: TGTGCCAGCAGCCCCGGCGGGGTTCGCTCCGAGCAGTACTTC
CDR3aa: CASSPGGVRSEQYF

d_gene: NA
abundance: NA
v_gene: TRBV6-4
j_gene: TRBJ2-7
CDR3nt: TGTGCCAGCAGGGAGGGACAGCTTTCCTACGAGCAGTACTTC
CDR3aa: CASREGQLSYEQYF

d_gene: NA
abundance: NA
v_gene: TRBV29-1
j_gene: TRBJ2-1
CDR3nt: TGCAGCTTAAGGGTAGGCAATGAGCAGTTCTTC
CDR3aa: CSLRVGNEQFF

d_gene: NA
abundance: NA
v_gene: TRBV6-1
j_gene: TRBJ1-1
CDR3nt: TGTGCCAGCAGTGAAGAGGGAGGGGCCTTCGTCACTGAAGCTTTCTTT
CDR3aa: CASSEEGGAFVTEAFF

d_gene: NA
abundance: NA
v_gene: TRBV28
j_gene: TRBJ2-1
CDR3nt: TGTGCCAGCAGCCGCCGGAGCAATGAGCAGTTCTTC
CDR3aa: CASSRRSNEQFF

d_gene: TRBD2
abundance: NA
v_gene: TRBV2
j_gene: TRBJ2-5
CDR3nt: TGTGCCAGCAGTGAAAACCCAAGGCGGGGGTATAAAGAGACCCAGTACTTC
CDR3aa: CASSENPRRGYKETQYF

d_gene: NA
abundance: NA
v_gene: TRBV5-4
j_gene: TRBJ2-7
CDR3nt: TGTGCCAGCAGCTGGCGAGATTCCTACGAGCAGTACTTC
CDR3aa: CASSWRDSYEQYF

d_gene: NA
abundance: NA
v_gene: TRBV6-6
j_gene: TRBJ2-7
CDR3nt: TGTGCCAGCAGTTACGGCGAAGGGACCTACGAGCAGTACTTC
CDR3aa: CASSYGEGTYEQYF

d_gene: NA
abundance: NA
v_gene: TRBV28
j_gene: TRBJ2-7
CDR3nt: TGTGCCAGCAGTTTTTATGACGAGCAGTACTTC
CDR3aa: CASSFYDEQYF

d_gene: NA
abundance: NA
v_gene: TRBV27
j_gene: TRBJ2-2
CDR3nt: TGTGCCAGCAGTCCCCCCTTACAACCCACCGGGGAGCTGTTTTTT
CDR3aa: CASSPPLQPTGELFF

d_gene: NA
abundance: NA
v_gene: TRBV10-1
j_gene: TRBJ2-3
CDR3nt: TGCGCCAGCTTCCGGCCGAGCACAGATACGCAGTATTTT
CDR3aa: CASFRPSTDTQYF

d_gene: NA
abundance: once
v_gene: TRBV7-2
j_gene: TRBJ2-3
CDR3nt: TGTGCCAGCAGCTTGAGTTTGAGTCTGGGAGATACGCAGTATTTT
CDR3aa: CASSLSLSLGDTQYF

d_gene: TRBD1
abundance: NA
v_gene: TRBV6-5
j_gene: TRBJ2-2
CDR3nt: TGTGCCAGCAGACCCGGGACAGCTAACACCGGGGAGCTGTTTTTT
CDR3aa: CASRPGTANTGELFF

d_gene: TRBD1
abundance: NA
v_gene: TRBV11-2
j_gene: TRBJ2-2
CDR3nt: TGTGCCAGCAGGAGGACAGGGGGAAACACCGGGGAGCTGTTTTTT
CDR3aa: CASRRTGGNTGELFF

d_gene: NA
abundance: NA
v_gene: TRBV30
j_gene: TRBJ1-2
CDR3nt: TGTGCCTGGAGTCTCCTCTCCGGCTATGGCTACACCTTC
CDR3aa: CAWSLLSGYGYTF

d_gene: TRBD1
abundance: NA
v_gene: TRBV5-1
j_gene: TRBJ1-1
CDR3nt: TGCGCCAGCAGCCTCGGGACAGGGTCGGGGAACACTGAAGCTTTCTTT
CDR3aa: CASSLGTGSGNTEAFF

d_gene: NA
abundance: NA
v_gene: TRBV27
j_gene: TRBJ1-3
CDR3nt: TGTGCCAGCAGTTTAAGAGGCAGGGGCGCGAGCTCTGGAAACACCATATATTTT
CDR3aa: CASSLRGRGASSGNTIYF

d_gene: TRBD2
abundance: NA
v_gene: TRBV7-2
j_gene: TRBJ2-3
CDR3nt: TGTGCCAGCAGCCTCCTAGCGGGGGGGACAGATACGCAGTATTTT
CDR3aa: CASSLLAGGTDTQYF

d_gene: NA
abundance: NA
v_gene: TRBV6-5
j_gene: TRBJ2-5
CDR3nt: TGTGCCAGCAGTTACGGGGGCAGGGAAGAGACCCAGTACTTC
CDR3aa: CASSYGGREETQYF

d_gene: TRBD2
abundance: once
v_gene: TRBV7-2
j_gene: TRBJ2-5
CDR3nt: TGTGCCAGCAGCTTAGTCGGAGCGGGGGCCATACAAGAGACCCAGTACTTC
CDR3aa: CASSLVGAGAIQETQYF

d_gene: NA
abundance: NA
v_gene: TRBV5-1
j_gene: TRBJ2-1
CDR3nt: TGCGCCAGCAGCTTGGGAGGGGCCCCCTACAATGAGCAGTTCTTC
CDR3aa: CASSLGGAPYNEQFF

d_gene: NA
abundance: NA
v_gene: TRBV9
j_gene: TRBJ2-3
CDR3nt: TGTGCCAGCAGCGTTGACTACTACCTCTTTGGAGCGCAGTATTTT
CDR3aa: CASSVDYYLFGAQYF

d_gene: TRBD1
abundance: NA
v_gene: TRBV5-1
j_gene: TRBJ2-2
CDR3nt: TGCGCCAGCAGCCAAGCGGCAAGGGGGCAGGACGGGGAGCTGTTTTTT
CDR3aa: CASSQAARGQDGELFF

d_gene: NA
abundance: NA
v_gene: TRBV30
j_gene: TRBJ1-1
CDR3nt: TGTGCCTGGAGTAGAATGACGGGTGAAGCTTTCTTT
CDR3aa: CAWSRMTGEAFF

d_gene: NA
abundance: NA
v_gene: TRBV2
j_gene: TRBJ2-3
CDR3nt: TGTGCCAGCAGTCCCACGCCAGGACGCACAGATACGCAGTATTTT
CDR3aa: CASSPTPGRTDTQYF

d_gene: NA
abundance: NA
v_gene: TRBV7-2
j_gene: TRBJ1-4
CDR3nt: TGTGCCAGCAGCCCGAGGGTCGGTCCGGGTGAAAAACTGTTTTTT
CDR3aa: CASSPRVGPGEKLFF

d_gene: NA
abundance: NA
v_gene: TRBV6-6
j_gene: TRBJ2-2
CDR3nt: TGTGCCAGCAGTTACGGGGGAACCGGGGAGCTGTTTTTT
CDR3aa: CASSYGGTGELFF

d_gene: NA
abundance: NA
v_gene: TRBV5-1
j_gene: TRBJ2-1
CDR3nt: TGCGCCAGCAGCCCGGGGAGTCGTTGGTACAATGAGCAGTTCTTC
CDR3aa: CASSPGSRWYNEQFF

d_gene: NA
abundance: NA
v_gene: TRBV7-6
j_gene: TRBJ1-5
CDR3nt: TGTGCCAGCAGCTTAATGGCGGGATATAGCAATCAGCCCCAGCATTTT
CDR3aa: CASSLMAGYSNQPQHF

d_gene: NA
abundance: NA
v_gene: TRBV19
j_gene: TRBJ1-1
CDR3nt: TGTGCCAGTAGTATAGTACAGATGAACACTGAAGCTTTCTTT
CDR3aa: CASSIVQMNTEAFF

d_gene: NA
abundance: NA
v_gene: TRBV19
j_gene: TRBJ1-5
CDR3nt: TGTGCCAGTACCCCGGGGGCCGAGGGACAGCCCCAGCATTTT
CDR3aa: CASTPGAEGQPQHF

d_gene: NA
abundance: NA
v_gene: TRBV6-1
j_gene: TRBJ2-1
CDR3nt: TGTGCCAGCACCAGCGTGAACAATGAGCAGTTCTTC
CDR3aa: CASTSVNNEQFF

d_gene: TRBD1
abundance: NA
v_gene: TRBV4-3
j_gene: TRBJ1-1
CDR3nt: TGCGCCAGCAGCGTCCGGGACAGCTCGAACACTGAAGCTTTCTTT
CDR3aa: CASSVRDSSNTEAFF

d_gene: NA
abundance: few
v_gene: TRBV4-3
j_gene: TRBJ1-2
CDR3nt: TGCGCCAGCAGCTCCAGGGCCCACGGTGGCTACACCTTC
CDR3aa: CASSSRAHGGYTF

d_gene: NA
abundance: NA
v_gene: TRBV7-6
j_gene: TRBJ1-2
CDR3nt: TGTGCCAGCAGCTCAACCCACGGGGGGGCTGACTACACCTTC
CDR3aa: CASSSTHGGADYTF

d_gene: NA
abundance: NA
v_gene: TRBV18
j_gene: TRBJ1-1
CDR3nt: TGTGCCAGCTCACCACCGGGACCCAGAACGGGGACTGAAGCTTTCTTT
CDR3aa: CASSPPGPRTGTEAFF

d_gene: TRBD2
abundance: NA
v_gene: TRBV10-3
j_gene: TRBJ2-1
CDR3nt: TGTGCCATCAGTGAGAAAGGGACTAGTGAGGATGAGCAGTTCTTC
CDR3aa: CAISEKGTSEDEQFF

d_gene: NA
abundance: NA
v_gene: TRBV21-1
j_gene: TRBJ1-3
CDR3nt: TGTGCCAGCGGGGACAGGGGAAACACCATATATTTT
CDR3aa: CASGDRGNTIYF

d_gene: NA
abundance: NA
v_gene: TRBV10-3
j_gene: TRBJ1-1
CDR3nt: TGTGCCACCAAAGACAGAACGATGAACACTGAAGCTTTCTTT
CDR3aa: CATKDRTMNTEAFF

d_gene: NA
abundance: NA
v_gene: TRBV29-1
j_gene: TRBJ1-1
CDR3nt: TGCAGCGCCCCCGGACAGCTGAACACTGAAGCTTTCTTT
CDR3aa: CSAPGQLNTEAFF

d_gene: NA
abundance: NA
v_gene: TRBV7-9
j_gene: TRBJ1-6
CDR3nt: TGTGCCAGCAGCTTAGAGGCTCCACCCCTCCACTTT
CDR3aa: CASSLEAPPLHF

d_gene: NA
abundance: NA
v_gene: TRBV29-1
j_gene: TRBJ2-7
CDR3nt: TGCAGCGTTGAAGGGGGGCCCTCCTACGAGCAGTACTTC
CDR3aa: CSVEGGPSYEQYF

d_gene: TRBD2
abundance: NA
v_gene: TRBV7-2
j_gene: TRBJ2-1
CDR3nt: TGTGCCAGCAGCTCTGGACTAGCGGGGGTCGCGATGGGGCAGTTCTTC
CDR3aa: CASSSGLAGVAMGQFF

d_gene: NA
abundance: once
v_gene: TRBV6-6
j_gene: TRBJ1-1
CDR3nt: TGTGTAGGCTCGGGGCTGGGGGCTGAAGCTTTCTTT
CDR3aa: CVGSGLGAEAFF

d_gene: NA
abundance: few
v_gene: TRBV5-1
j_gene: TRBJ1-2
CDR3nt: TGCGCCAGCAGCTTGTTAGGGGAGCTCTATGGCTACACCTTC
CDR3aa: CASSLLGELYGYTF

d_gene: TRBD1
abundance: NA
v_gene: TRBV6-4
j_gene: TRBJ2-3
CDR3nt: TGTGCCAGCAGTAATGGGGACAGGGTCCGAGATACGCAGTATTTT
CDR3aa: CASSNGDRVRDTQYF

d_gene: NA
abundance: NA
v_gene: TRBV14
j_gene: TRBJ2-6
CDR3nt: TGTGCCAGCAGCCCTCCGGGACACAGGTCTTCTGGGGCCAACGTCCTGACTTTC
CDR3aa: CASSPPGHRSSGANVLTF

d_gene: TRBD1
abundance: NA
v_gene: TRBV19
j_gene: TRBJ1-2
CDR3nt: TGTGCCAGTAGTAGGGGGACAGGGTCCAATGGCTACACCTTC
CDR3aa: CASSRGTGSNGYTF

d_gene: NA
abundance: NA
v_gene: TRBV7-3
j_gene: TRBJ1-5
CDR3nt: TGTGCCAGCAGCTCTGACTTGAGCAATCAGCCCCAGCATTTT
CDR3aa: CASSSDLSNQPQHF

d_gene: NA
abundance: once
v_gene: TRBV7-2
j_gene: TRBJ1-1
CDR3nt: TGTGCCAGCAGCTGGGGCCTAAACACTGAAGCTTTCTTT
CDR3aa: CASSWGLNTEAFF

d_gene: NA
abundance: NA
v_gene: TRBV28
j_gene: TRBJ1-4
CDR3nt: TGTGCCAGCAGTCCGGGGGGGAGAACTAATGAAAAACTGTTTTTT
CDR3aa: CASSPGGRTNEKLFF